This TCR beta chain was identified in a study of blood T cell repertoires in COVID-19. Sequencing used immunoSEQ multiplex PCR; TCRdb keeps in-frame clones, though not all of them. The sample lists 250,000 or so clones, 87% occurring once. There are 13 residues in the CDR3. Trimming shortened V by 5 bases and J by 2 bases, and 10 bases separated the two germline ends. The chain carries TRBV12-3 or TRBV12-4 and TRBJ2-7; perhaps TRBD1 as D (5 bases). This TCR derives from a man aged 18 to 29 with active or convalescent COVID-19. The sequenced material came from peripheral blood. This CDR3 is CASSPTGPYEQYF. CDR3 DNA: TGTGCCAGCAGTCCTACAGGACCCTACGAGCAGTACTTC.